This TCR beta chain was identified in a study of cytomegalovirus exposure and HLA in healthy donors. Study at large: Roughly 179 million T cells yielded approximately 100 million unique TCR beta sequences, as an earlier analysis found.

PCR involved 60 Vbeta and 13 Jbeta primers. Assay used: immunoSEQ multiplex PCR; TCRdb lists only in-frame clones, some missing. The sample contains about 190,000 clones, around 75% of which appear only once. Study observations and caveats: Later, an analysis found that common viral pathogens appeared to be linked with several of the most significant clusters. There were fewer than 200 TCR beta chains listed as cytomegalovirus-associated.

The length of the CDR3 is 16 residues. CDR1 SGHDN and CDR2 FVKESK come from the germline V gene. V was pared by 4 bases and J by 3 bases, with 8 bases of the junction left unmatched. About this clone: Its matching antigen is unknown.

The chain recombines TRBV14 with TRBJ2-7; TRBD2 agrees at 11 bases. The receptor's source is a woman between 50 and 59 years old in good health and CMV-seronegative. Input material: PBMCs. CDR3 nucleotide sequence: TGTGCCAGCAGCCCCCGACGAGGGACTAGCGGCTACGAGCAGTACTTC. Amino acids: CASSPRRGTSGYEQYF.